The T cell receptor (beta chain) described here comes from a study of T-cell memory formation after mild COVID-19. Turning to this clonotype: The target antigen is unknown.

Study-wide results and limits: There was a balanced CD4/CD8 profile in clones contracting day 15 to 85, and later expanders leaned CD4+. Detection of some responders pre-infection suggested pre-existing cross-reactive memory T cells participated.

CDR3 size: 14 residues. Germline V gene sequence: CDR1 MNHEY, CDR2 SVGAGI. Trimming shortened V by 6 bases and J by 5 bases, and 14 bases separated the two germline ends. cDNA libraries for TCR alpha and TCR beta, carrying sample barcodes and UMIs, came from 5'RACE with constant-segment primers. TCRdb reanalysed the 5' RACE reads using MiXCR and keeps one entry per CDR3 protein. Here the sample spans about 430,000 distinct CDR3 sequences, roughly a quarter being singletons. Sequenced: PBMCs or a T cell subset sorted from them (not recorded which). This TCR was recovered from an adult woman who had mild COVID-19 (a few samples of this study predate the infection). Cell type and time point are not known. This chain uses TRBV6-5 with TRBJ2-1; D perhaps matches TRBD2 (6 bases). CDR3 sequence: CASSLSGNDNEQFF. The CDR3 coding sequence is TGTGCCAGCAGCCTTAGCGGAAACGACAATGAGCAGTTCTTC.